A selection of T cell receptor beta chains follows, all from one sample in a study of T cell repertoires in cytomegalovirus infection. Their specific antigens are unknown. TCRdb itself ran the reads through MiXCR, one entry per CDR3 protein. The table has approximately 910,000 distinct CDR3 sequences, 31% seen once. The sequences come from cultured CD8+ T cells from PBMCs, collected from culture after CMV antigen stimulation. These receptors all stem from a human donor in good health (CMV status not recorded). Some clones in this sample may be carry-over from other donors' samples. Each CDR3 is given with its conserved first and last residue. D genes are given only for firm matches. Size is omitted from some rows. Given values are once, few, many or a class for expanded clones.

j_call	d_call	v_call	clone_size	cdr3_nt	cdr3_aa
TRBJ2-1	TRBD1	TRBV4-1	NA	TGCGCCATCAGCCAAAGACAGGGTCGCCCCTACAATGAGCAGTTCTTC	CAISQRQGRPYNEQFF
TRBJ1-3	NA	TRBV20-1	NA	TGCAGTGCCCCAGACAGCGTCTCTGGAAACACCATATATTTT	CSAPDSVSGNTIYF
TRBJ2-3	NA	TRBV5-5	few	TGTGCCAGCAGCTCAGGGGACAACCTGGGAGATGCGCAGTATTTT	CASSSGDNLGDAQYF
TRBJ1-6	NA	TRBV2	NA	TGTGCCAGCAGTGACGTAGGCAGGAGCTACTATAATTCACCCCTCCACTTT	CASSDVGRSYYNSPLHF
TRBJ2-7	TRBD1	TRBV5-6	few	TGTGCCAGCAGCATACATCCCGGGACAGCCAACTACGAGCAGTACTTC	CASSIHPGTANYEQYF
TRBJ1-1	TRBD1	TRBV9	few	TGTGCCAGCAGCGGAGATCCGGGACAGGGGAAGTTTGAAGCTTTCTTT	CASSGDPGQGKFEAFF
TRBJ1-1	TRBD1	TRBV19	few	TGTGCCAGTAGTATTTTCGGACAGGCTGAAGCTTTCTTT	CASSIFGQAEAFF
TRBJ1-1	NA	TRBV20-1	NA	TGCAGTGCTAGAGATTACCAGAGCGTCACTGAAGCTTTCTTT	CSARDYQSVTEAFF
TRBJ2-1	NA	TRBV4-3	few	TGCGCCAGCAGCCAAGGTAGCGGACCCTACAATGAGCAGTTCTTC	CASSQGSGPYNEQFF
TRBJ2-3	TRBD2	TRBV12-3/TRBV12-4	NA	TGTGTCAGCAGTTTAGCGGGGGGCACAGATACGCAGTATTTT	CVSSLAGGTDTQYF
TRBJ1-2	NA	TRBV20-1	few	TGCAGTGCACTCGAGGGGGACTATGGCTACACCTTC	CSALEGDYGYTF
TRBJ2-1	TRBD2	TRBV7-6	many	TGTGCCAGCAGCTTAGAGTCCAGCGGGGGGCCTGAGCAGTTCTTC	CASSLESSGGPEQFF
TRBJ2-1	TRBD2	TRBV19	NA	TGTGCCAGTAGTTCGACTAGCGGGGGAGACTCCTACAATGAGCAGTTCTTC	CASSSTSGGDSYNEQFF
TRBJ1-3	NA	TRBV12-3/TRBV12-4	few	TGTGCCAGCAGTTTCGGGCTATCAGGAAACACCATATATTTT	CASSFGLSGNTIYF
TRBJ1-4	TRBD1	TRBV7-9	many	TGTGCCAGCAGCTTAGGACAGGGTGGCGAAAAACTGTTTTTT	CASSLGQGGEKLFF
TRBJ1-5	NA	TRBV27	NA	TGTGCCAGCAGCGCTTCCTCATATAGCAATCAGCCCCAGCATTTT	CASSASSYSNQPQHF
TRBJ2-1	TRBD2	TRBV4-3	NA	TGCGCCAGCAGCCCCACCTCGGGCCGCGGGGGGTACAATGAGCAGTTCTTC	CASSPTSGRGGYNEQFF
TRBJ2-2	NA	TRBV7-9	many	TGTGCCAGCAGCCCCCCGGACACTGACACCGGGGAGCTGTTTTTT	CASSPPDTDTGELFF
TRBJ2-3	TRBD2	TRBV7-3	NA	TGTGCCAGCAGCCCGAGGGTAGCGGGGGGGGCAGATACGCAGTATTTT	CASSPRVAGGADTQYF
TRBJ1-5	NA	TRBV27	NA	TGTGCCAGCAGTTTACGGGGGTTAGCTAGCAATCAGCCCCAGCATTTT	CASSLRGLASNQPQHF
TRBJ1-1	NA	TRBV15	few	TGTGCCACCAGCAGAGATCAGGGGCGGACTGAAGCTTTCTTT	CATSRDQGRTEAFF
TRBJ2-1	NA	TRBV11-3	NA	TGTGCCAGCAGCTTAAGTCATCATGAGCAGTTCTTC	CASSLSHHEQFF
TRBJ2-1	TRBD2	TRBV7-6	NA	TGTGCCAGCAGCCCTTCGACTAGCGGGGGAACCTACAATGAGCAGTTCTTC	CASSPSTSGGTYNEQFF
TRBJ2-1	NA	TRBV27	NA	TGTGCCAGCAGTATATGGACAGAGAACAATGAGCAGTTCTTC	CASSIWTENNEQFF
TRBJ2-1	NA	TRBV12-5	few	TGTGCTAGTGCCGTGGGGAGGAATGAGCAGTTCTTC	CASAVGRNEQFF
TRBJ2-1	TRBD1	TRBV7-9	few	TGTGCCAGCAACGACAGGGGTACCTACAATGAGCAGTTCTTC	CASNDRGTYNEQFF
TRBJ2-1	TRBD1	TRBV10-1	few	TGCGCCAGCAGTGACCCCGGGACAGGTATAATCGATGAGCAGTTCTTC	CASSDPGTGIIDEQFF
TRBJ2-1	TRBD2	TRBV7-2	NA	TGTGCCAGCAGCTTAGGCGGGAGGAATTACAATGAGCAGTTCTTC	CASSLGGRNYNEQFF
TRBJ2-2	NA	TRBV7-9	NA	TGTGCCAGCAGCCAATCTCTGGTCCGGGATCCCACCGGGGAGCTGTTTTTT	CASSQSLVRDPTGELFF
TRBJ2-1	NA	TRBV7-9	few	TGTGCCAGCAGCGAATCGACGGGCGATGAGCAGTTCTTC	CASSESTGDEQFF
TRBJ2-2	NA	TRBV2	once	TGTGCCAGCCCCTCGACCACGGGACCCAAAGGGACCAGGGAGCTGTTTTTT	CASPSTTGPKGTRELFF
TRBJ2-3	TRBD2	TRBV11-1	many	TGTGCCAGCAGCCCCTTCGGGACTAGCGGGGGAGCCTCAGAGGCAGATACGCAGTATTTT	CASSPFGTSGGASEADTQYF
TRBJ1-1	NA	TRBV5-4	NA	TGTGCCAGCAGCTTGGGAGGCGAGGGTTATTTCACTGAAGCTTTCTTT	CASSLGGEGYFTEAFF
TRBJ2-3	NA	TRBV7-2	many	TGTGCCACCTCTATTCTAGCTCCTAGCACAGATACGCAGTATTTT	CATSILAPSTDTQYF
TRBJ1-3	TRBD1	TRBV12-3/TRBV12-4	NA	TGTGCCAGCACCCTATCCCACAGGGGGGTCAGTGGAAACACCATATATTTT	CASTLSHRGVSGNTIYF
TRBJ1-2	NA	TRBV19	few	TGTGCCAGTATCGGATCAGAGGGGTCATACTATGGCTACACCTTC	CASIGSEGSYYGYTF
TRBJ2-3	NA	TRBV19	NA	TGTGCCAGTAGCCCCCTGAGGCCTGTTACGCAGTATTTT	CASSPLRPVTQYF
TRBJ2-2	NA	TRBV11-2	NA	TGTGCCAGCAGCCCCCGGGACGGATACACCGGGGAGCTGTTTTTT	CASSPRDGYTGELFF
TRBJ1-1	NA	TRBV12-3/TRBV12-4	NA	TGTGCCAACAGTTTAAGGGTGAACACTGAAGCTTTCTTT	CANSLRVNTEAFF
TRBJ1-5	NA	TRBV19	NA	TGTGCCAGTAGTATTGGGGAGTGGAGCAATCAGCCCCAGCATTTT	CASSIGEWSNQPQHF
TRBJ1-5	TRBD1	TRBV7-9	few	TGTGCCAGCACCGTTACAGGGGGGCGCGAACAGCCCCAGCATTTT	CASTVTGGREQPQHF
TRBJ2-7	TRBD1	TRBV4-1	NA	TGCGCCAGCAGCCAAGGGACAGGGGGCACCTACGAGCAGTACTTC	CASSQGTGGTYEQYF
TRBJ2-1	TRBD1	TRBV7-9	NA	TGTGCCAGCAGCCCGGGACAGCTAAACGGGAATGAGCAGTTCTTC	CASSPGQLNGNEQFF
TRBJ1-1	NA	TRBV10-3	few	TGTGCCATCAGTGGGGGAGGGCAGGCGAGATTGCAAGCTTTCTTT	CAISGGGQARLQAFF
TRBJ1-1	TRBD1	TRBV12-3/TRBV12-4	many	TGTGCCAGCAGTTGGACAGGGTTCACTGAAGCTTTCTTT	CASSWTGFTEAFF
TRBJ1-1	NA	TRBV12-5	NA	TGTGCTAGTGGTTTGGTACAACAGCACACTGAAGCTTTCTTT	CASGLVQQHTEAFF
TRBJ1-2	NA	TRBV7-6	NA	TGTGCCAGCAGCTTAAGTCCGGTAGCTAACTATGGCTACACCTTC	CASSLSPVANYGYTF
TRBJ2-3	NA	TRBV5-5	few	TGTGCCAGCAGCCCTCGCGGACAGTCTAACACAGATACGCAGTATTTT	CASSPRGQSNTDTQYF
TRBJ2-5	NA	TRBV6-1	NA	TGTGCCAGCACCGATCCAGGGGGGGAGACCCAGTACTTC	CASTDPGGETQYF
TRBJ2-6	NA	TRBV4-2	NA	TGTGCCAGCAGCCAAGATAGAGGGGCCAACGTCCTGACTTTC	CASSQDRGANVLTF
TRBJ2-2	NA	TRBV7-2	many	TGTGCCAGCAGCTTAGCCAACAGGGCCACCGGGGAGCTGTTTTTT	CASSLANRATGELFF
TRBJ2-7	TRBD2	TRBV7-6	few	TGTGCCAGCAGCCCAAGGAGGGAGGGTAACTACGAGCAGTACTTC	CASSPRREGNYEQYF
TRBJ1-1	NA	TRBV12-3/TRBV12-4	once	TGTGCCAGTAGTGGCAGGGGTTGGGGGACTGAAGCTTTCTTT	CASSGRGWGTEAFF
TRBJ2-3	TRBD2	TRBV7-6	many	TGTGCCAGCAGCTGGACGGCTAGCGGGGGGACAGATACGCAGTATTTT	CASSWTASGGTDTQYF
TRBJ1-2	TRBD1	TRBV7-9	few	TGTGCCAGCGGTCTCCTGGGGGACAGCTATGGCTACACCTTC	CASGLLGDSYGYTF